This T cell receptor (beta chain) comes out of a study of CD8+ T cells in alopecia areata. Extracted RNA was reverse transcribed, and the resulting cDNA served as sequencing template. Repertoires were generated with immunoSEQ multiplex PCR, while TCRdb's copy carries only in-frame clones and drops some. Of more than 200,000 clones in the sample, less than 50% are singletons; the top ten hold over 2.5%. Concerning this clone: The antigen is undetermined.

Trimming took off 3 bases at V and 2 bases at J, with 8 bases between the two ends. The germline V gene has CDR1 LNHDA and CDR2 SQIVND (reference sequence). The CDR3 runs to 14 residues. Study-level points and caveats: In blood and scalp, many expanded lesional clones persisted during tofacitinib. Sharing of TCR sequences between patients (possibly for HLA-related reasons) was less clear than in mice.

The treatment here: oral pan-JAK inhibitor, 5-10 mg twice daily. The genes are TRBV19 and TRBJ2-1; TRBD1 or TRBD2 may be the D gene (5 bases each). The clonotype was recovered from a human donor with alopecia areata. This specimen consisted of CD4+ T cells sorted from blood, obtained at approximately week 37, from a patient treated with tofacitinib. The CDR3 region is CASSIEGTYNEQFF. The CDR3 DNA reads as TGTGCCAGTAGTATCGAGGGGACCTACAATGAGCAGTTCTTC.